The source of this TCR beta chain is a study of memory CD4+ T cells and cytomegalovirus serostatus. Study details: Of the healthy Belgian adults, fewer than 10 were CMV seropositive and 20 to 30 seronegative. Study-level results: Suggested: most of the CMV-linked TCR signature lies in CD4+ memory cells.

In the authors' methods: Out-of-frame sequences were removed, leaving 2 million to 2.5 million distinct TCRbeta sequences. The protocol was immunoSEQ multiplex PCR, while the TCRdb copy is restricted to in-frame clones and leaves out a portion. The V and J calls and clone size are taken from that table; D and trimming were inferred from the DNA. Among roughly 50,000 clones listed, approximately 82% were seen once. For this clone: Its antigen is currently unknown.

The sort gate was single viable CD3+CD4+CD8-CD45RO+ cells for memory CD4+ T cells. The CDR3 length is 15 residues. The rearrangement uses TRBV21-1 and TRBJ1-5; the DNA was not compared with TRBD1, the D call given in the table. TRBV21-1 is a documented pseudogene. Sequencing used memory CD4+ T cells from blood. This sequence originates from an adult in good health and CMV-seronegative. Some clones in this sample may be carry-over from other donors' samples. The CDR3 loop is CASDEKAGSAQPQHF. For the CDR3, the DNA is TGTGCCAGCGACGAAAAGGCAGGGTCGGCTCAGCCCCAGCATTTT.